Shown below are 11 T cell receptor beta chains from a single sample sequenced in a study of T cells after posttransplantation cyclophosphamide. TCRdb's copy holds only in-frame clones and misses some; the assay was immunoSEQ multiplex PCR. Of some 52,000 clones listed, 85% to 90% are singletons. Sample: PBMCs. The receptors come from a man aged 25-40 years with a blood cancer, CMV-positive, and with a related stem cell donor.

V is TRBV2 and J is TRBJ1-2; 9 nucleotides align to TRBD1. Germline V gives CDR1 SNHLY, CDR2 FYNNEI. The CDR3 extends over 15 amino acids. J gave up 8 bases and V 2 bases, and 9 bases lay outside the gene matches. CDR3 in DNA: TGTGCCAGCAGTGAACGGCCGGGACAGGGTACGGGCTACACCTTC. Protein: CASSERPGQGTGYTF.

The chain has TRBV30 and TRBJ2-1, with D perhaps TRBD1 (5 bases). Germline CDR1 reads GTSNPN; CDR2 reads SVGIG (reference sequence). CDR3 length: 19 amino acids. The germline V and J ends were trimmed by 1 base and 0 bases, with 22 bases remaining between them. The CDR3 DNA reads TGTGCCTGGAGTGATCCTCCGGACCCCAAGGGGATCTCCTACAATGAGCAGTTCTTC. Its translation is CAWSDPPDPKGISYNEQFF. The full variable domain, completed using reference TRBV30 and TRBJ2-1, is SQTIHQWPATLVQPVGSPLSLECTVEGTSNPNLYWYRQAAGRGLQLLFYSVGIGQISSEVPQNLSASRPQDRQFILSSKKLLLSDSGFYLCAWSDPPDPKGISYNEQFFGPGTRLTVL.

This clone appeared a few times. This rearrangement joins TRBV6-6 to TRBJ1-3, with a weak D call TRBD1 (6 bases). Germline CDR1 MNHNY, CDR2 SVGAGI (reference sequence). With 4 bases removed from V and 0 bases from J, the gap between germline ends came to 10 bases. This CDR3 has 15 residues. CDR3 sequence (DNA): TGTGCCAGCAGTTTACAGGGAAGCTCTGGAAACACCATATATTTT. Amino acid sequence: CASSLQGSSGNTIYF.

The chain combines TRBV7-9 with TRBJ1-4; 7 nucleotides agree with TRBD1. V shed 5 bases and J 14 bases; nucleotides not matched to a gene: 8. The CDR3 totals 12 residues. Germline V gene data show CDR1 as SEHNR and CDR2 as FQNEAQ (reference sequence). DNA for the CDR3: TGTGCCAGCAGCCTTCGGGACAGCCAGCTGTTTTTT. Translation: CASSLRDSQLFF. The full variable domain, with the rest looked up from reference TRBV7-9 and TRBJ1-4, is DTGVSQNPRHKITKRGQNVTFRCDPISEHNRLYWYRQTLGQGPEFLTYFQNEAQLEKSRLLSDRFSAERPKGSFSTLEIQRTEQGDSAMYLCASSLRDSQLFFGSGTQLSVL.

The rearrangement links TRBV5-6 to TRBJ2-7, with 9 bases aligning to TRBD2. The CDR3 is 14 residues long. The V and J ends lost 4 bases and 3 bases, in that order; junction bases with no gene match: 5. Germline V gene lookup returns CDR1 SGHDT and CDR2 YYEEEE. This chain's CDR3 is CASSLGLANYEQYF. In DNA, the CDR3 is TGTGCCAGCAGCCTCGGACTAGCGAACTACGAGCAGTACTTC.

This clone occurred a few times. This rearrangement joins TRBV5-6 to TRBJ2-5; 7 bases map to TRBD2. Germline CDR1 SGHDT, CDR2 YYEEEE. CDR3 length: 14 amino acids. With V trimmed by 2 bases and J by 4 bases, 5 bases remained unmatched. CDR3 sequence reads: CASSFRLARETQYF. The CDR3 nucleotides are TGTGCCAGCAGCTTTCGACTAGCTCGAGAGACCCAGTACTTC.

The CDR3 spells CASSLAIQLGLSTYEQYF. The CDR3 DNA is TGTGCCAGCAGCTTAGCAATCCAGTTGGGACTTTCGACCTACGAGCAGTACTTC. The chain recombines TRBV7-2 with TRBJ2-7; D might be TRBD2 (6 bases). This CDR3 is 18 amino acids long. V shed 0 bases and J shed 2 bases, with 20 bases lying between them. Germline values: CDR1 SGHTA, CDR2 FQGNSA. Variable domain in full (rest from reference TRBV7-2 and TRBJ2-7): GAGVSQSPSNKVTEKGKDVELRCDPISGHTALYWYRQSLGQGLEFLIYFQGNSAPDKSGLPSDRFSAERTGGSVSTLTIQRTQQEDSAVYLCASSLAIQLGLSTYEQYFGPGTRLTVT.

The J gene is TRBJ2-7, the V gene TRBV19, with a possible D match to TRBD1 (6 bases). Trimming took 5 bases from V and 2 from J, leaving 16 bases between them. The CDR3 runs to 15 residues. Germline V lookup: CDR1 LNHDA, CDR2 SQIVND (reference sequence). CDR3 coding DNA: TGTGCCAGTAGTTCCCTCGCCGACAGGACCTACGAGCAGTACTTC. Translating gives CASSSLADRTYEQYF.

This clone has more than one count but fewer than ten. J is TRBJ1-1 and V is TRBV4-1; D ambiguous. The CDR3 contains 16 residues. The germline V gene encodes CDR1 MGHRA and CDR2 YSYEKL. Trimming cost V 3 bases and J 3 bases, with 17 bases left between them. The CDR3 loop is CASSHGPNNRDTEAFF. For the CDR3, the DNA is TGCGCCAGCAGCCATGGGCCCAACAATCGAGACACTGAAGCTTTCTTT.

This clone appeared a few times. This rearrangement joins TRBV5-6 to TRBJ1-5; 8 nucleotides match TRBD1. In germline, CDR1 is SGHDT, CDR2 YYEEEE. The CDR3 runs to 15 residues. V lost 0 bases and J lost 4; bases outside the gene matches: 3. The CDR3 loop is CASSLGQGPNQPQHF. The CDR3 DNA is TGTGCCAGCAGCTTGGGACAGGGGCCGAATCAGCCCCAGCATTTT.

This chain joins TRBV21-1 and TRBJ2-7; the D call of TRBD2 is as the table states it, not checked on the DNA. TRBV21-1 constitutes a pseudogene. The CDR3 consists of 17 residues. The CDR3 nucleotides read TGTGCCAGCAGCAAAACCGAGTGGGAGGGCCACCGGGACGAGCAGTACTTC. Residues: CASSKTEWEGHRDEQYF.